Reported below is one T cell receptor beta chain. The CDR3 is made up of 14 amino acids. Germline-derived CDR1 and CDR2 are MNHEY and SVGAGI. V was pared by 2 bases and J by 5 bases, with 12 bases between. TCRdb's copy holds only in-frame clones and misses some; the assay was immunoSEQ multiplex PCR. The data hold just over 250,000 clones, with around 90% observed a single time. This sample was included in a study of blood T cell repertoires in COVID-19. For the study at large: COVID-19 samples, acute and convalescent, were from the United States, Italy and Spain. The cDNA or gDNA used as material had been derived from T cells, B-cell-depleted T cells, or PBMCs.

This clonotype was obtained from a woman in her sixties or seventies with COVID-19, enrolled during active disease. The chain uses TRBV6-5 and TRBJ1-1; D gene ambiguous. Sequencing was done on a sample of peripheral blood. The CDR3 loop is CASSYLESLTEAFF. The CDR3 DNA is TGTGCCAGCAGTTACCTGGAGAGTTTAACTGAAGCTTTCTTT.